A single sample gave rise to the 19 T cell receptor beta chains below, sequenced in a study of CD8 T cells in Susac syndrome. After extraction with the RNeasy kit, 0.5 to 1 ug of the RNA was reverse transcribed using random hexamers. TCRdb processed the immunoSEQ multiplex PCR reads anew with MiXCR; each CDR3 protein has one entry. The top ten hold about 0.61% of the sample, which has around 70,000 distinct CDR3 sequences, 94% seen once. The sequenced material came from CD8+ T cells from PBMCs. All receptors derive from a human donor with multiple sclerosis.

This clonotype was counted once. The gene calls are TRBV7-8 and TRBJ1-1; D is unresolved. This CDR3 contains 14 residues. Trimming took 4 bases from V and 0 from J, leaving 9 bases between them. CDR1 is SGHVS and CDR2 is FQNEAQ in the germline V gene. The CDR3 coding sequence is TGTGCCAGCAGCTCCTCGGGAGTGAACACTGAAGCTTTCTTT. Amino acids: CASSSSGVNTEAFF.

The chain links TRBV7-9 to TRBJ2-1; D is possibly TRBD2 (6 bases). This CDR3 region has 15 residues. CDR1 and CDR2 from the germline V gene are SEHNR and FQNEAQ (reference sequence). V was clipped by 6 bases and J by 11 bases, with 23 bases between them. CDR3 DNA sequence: TGTGCCAGCAGAGGAGAGGACGGGGCGGGGAGTCAGCAGTTCTTC. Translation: CASRGEDGAGSQQFF.

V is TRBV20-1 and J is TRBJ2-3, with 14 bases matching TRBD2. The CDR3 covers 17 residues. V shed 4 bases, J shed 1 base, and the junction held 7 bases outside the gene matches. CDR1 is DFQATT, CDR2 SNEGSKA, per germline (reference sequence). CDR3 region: CSAIVPGLAGGTDTQYF. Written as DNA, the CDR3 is TGCAGTGCTATAGTTCCGGGACTAGCGGGAGGCACAGATACGCAGTATTTT.

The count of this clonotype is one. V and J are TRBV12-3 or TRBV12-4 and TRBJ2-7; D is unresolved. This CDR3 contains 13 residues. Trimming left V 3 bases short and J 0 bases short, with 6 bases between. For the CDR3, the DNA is TGTGCCAGCAGTTTCGGCTTCTCCTACGAGCAGTACTTC. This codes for CASSFGFSYEQYF.

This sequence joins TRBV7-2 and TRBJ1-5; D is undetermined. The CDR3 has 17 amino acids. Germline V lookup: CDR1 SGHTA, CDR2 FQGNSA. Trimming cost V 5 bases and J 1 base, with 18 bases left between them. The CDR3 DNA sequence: TGTGCCAGCAGCCAGGACGAGGGAGAAGGAAGCAATCAGCCCCAGCATTTT. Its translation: CASSQDEGEGSNQPQHF.

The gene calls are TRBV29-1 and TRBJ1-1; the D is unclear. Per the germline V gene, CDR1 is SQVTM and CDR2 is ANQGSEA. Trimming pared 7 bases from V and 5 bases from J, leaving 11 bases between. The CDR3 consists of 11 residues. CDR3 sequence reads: CSAFAGTEAFF. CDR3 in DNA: TGCAGCGCCTTCGCGGGGACTGAAGCTTTCTTT.

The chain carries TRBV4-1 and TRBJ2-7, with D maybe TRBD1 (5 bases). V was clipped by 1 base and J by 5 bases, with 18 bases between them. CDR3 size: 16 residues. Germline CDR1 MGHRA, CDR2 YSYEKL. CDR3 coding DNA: TGCGCCAGCAGCCAAGGTCCCCAGGGAATTGGTCACGAGCAGTACTTC. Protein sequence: CASSQGPQGIGHEQYF.

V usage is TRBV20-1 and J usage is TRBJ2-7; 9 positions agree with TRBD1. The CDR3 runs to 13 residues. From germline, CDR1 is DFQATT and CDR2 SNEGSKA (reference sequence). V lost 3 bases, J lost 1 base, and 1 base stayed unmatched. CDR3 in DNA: TGCAGTGCTAGTGGGACAGGGTCCTACGAGCAGTACTTC. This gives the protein CSASGTGSYEQYF.

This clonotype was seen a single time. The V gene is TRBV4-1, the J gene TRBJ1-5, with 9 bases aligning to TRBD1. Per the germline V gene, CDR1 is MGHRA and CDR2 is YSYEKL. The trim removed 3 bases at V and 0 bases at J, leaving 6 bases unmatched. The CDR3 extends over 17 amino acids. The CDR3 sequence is CASSQGQGDYSNQPQHF. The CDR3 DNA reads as TGCGCCAGCAGCCAGGGACAGGGAGATTATAGCAATCAGCCCCAGCATTTT.

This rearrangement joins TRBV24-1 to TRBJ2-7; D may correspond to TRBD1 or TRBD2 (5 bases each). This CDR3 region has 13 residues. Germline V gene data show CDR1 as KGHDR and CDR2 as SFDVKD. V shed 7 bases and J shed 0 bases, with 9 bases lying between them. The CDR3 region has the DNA TGTGCCACCAGAGGGACGGGCTCCTACGAGCAGTACTTC. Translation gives CATRGTGSYEQYF.

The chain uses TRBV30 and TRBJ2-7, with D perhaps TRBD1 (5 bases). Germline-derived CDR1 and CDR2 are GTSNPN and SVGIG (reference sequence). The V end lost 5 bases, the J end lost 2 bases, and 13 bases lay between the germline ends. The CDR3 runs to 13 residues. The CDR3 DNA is TGTGCCTGGGATGCCACAGGAGCCTACGAGCAGTACTTC. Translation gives CAWDATGAYEQYF.

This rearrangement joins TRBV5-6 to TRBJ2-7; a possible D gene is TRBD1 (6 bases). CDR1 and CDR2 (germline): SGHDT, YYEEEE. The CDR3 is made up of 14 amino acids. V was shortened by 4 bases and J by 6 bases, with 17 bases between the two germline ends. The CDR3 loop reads CASSLGQSQGEQYF. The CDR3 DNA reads TGTGCCAGCAGCCTCGGACAGTCGCAAGGCGAGCAGTACTTC.

Here the CDR3 reads CASSPRTSGSTDTQYF. The CDR3 nucleotides are TGTGCCAGCAGCCCGCGGACTAGCGGGAGCACAGATACGCAGTATTTT. The rearrangement joins TRBV7-9 to TRBJ2-3; 11 bases fit TRBD2. Germline V gene data show CDR1 as SEHNR and CDR2 as FQNEAQ (reference sequence). The CDR3 totals 16 residues. J was trimmed by 0 bases and V by 5 bases; bases with no gene match: 4.

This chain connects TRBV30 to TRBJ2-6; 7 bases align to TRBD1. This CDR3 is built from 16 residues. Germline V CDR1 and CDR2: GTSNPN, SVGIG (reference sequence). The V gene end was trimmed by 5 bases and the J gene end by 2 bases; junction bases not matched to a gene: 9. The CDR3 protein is CAWSEGRGPGANVLTF. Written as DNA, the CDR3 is TGTGCCTGGTCCGAGGGTAGGGGGCCTGGGGCCAACGTCCTGACTTTC.

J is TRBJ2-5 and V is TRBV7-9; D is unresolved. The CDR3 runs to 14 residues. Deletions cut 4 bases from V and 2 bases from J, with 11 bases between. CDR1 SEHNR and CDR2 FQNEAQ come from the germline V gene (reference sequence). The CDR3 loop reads CASSWSGRQETQYF. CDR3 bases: TGTGCCAGCAGCTGGTCTGGACGTCAAGAGACCCAGTACTTC.

The CDR3 spells CASSQVGNTGELFF. CDR3 nucleotides: TGCGCCAGCAGCCAAGTGGGGAACACCGGGGAGCTGTTTTTT. The chain uses TRBV4-3 and TRBJ2-2, with D uncertain. Germline values: CDR1 LGHNA, CDR2 YSLEER. The CDR3 runs 14 residues. Trimming stripped 1 base from V and 1 base from J, with 4 bases between.

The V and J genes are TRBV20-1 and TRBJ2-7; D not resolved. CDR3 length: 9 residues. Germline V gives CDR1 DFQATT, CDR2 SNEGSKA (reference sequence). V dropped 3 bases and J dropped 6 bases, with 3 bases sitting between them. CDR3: CSASSEQYF. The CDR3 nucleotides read TGCAGTGCTAGTTCCGAGCAGTACTTC.

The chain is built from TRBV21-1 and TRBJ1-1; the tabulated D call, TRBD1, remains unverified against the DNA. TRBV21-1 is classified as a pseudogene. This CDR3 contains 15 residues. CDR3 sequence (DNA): TGTGCCAGCAGCAAAGCCCGCCGGGGGAACACTGAAGCTTTCTTT. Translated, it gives CASSKARRGNTEAFF.

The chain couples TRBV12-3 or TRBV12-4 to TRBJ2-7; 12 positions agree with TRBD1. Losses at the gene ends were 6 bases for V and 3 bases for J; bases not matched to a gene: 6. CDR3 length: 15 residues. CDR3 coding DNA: TGTGCCAGCAGCTACGGGACAGGGGGCTTCTACGAGCAGTACTTC. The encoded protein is CASSYGTGGFYEQYF.